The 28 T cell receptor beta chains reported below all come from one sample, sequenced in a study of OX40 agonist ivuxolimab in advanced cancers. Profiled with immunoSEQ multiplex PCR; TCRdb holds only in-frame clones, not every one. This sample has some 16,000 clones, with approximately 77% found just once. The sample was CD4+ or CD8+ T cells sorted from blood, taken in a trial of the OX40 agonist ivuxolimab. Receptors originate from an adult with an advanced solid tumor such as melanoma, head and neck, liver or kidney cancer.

Here the CDR3 reads CASSLGQGMYEQYF. The CDR3 nucleotides read TGTGCCAGCAGCTTAGGGCAGGGTATGTACGAGCAGTACTTC. The chain combines TRBV5-6 with TRBJ2-7, with a weak D call TRBD1 (5 bases). The germline V gene has CDR1 SGHDT and CDR2 YYEEEE. The ends were cut back, 2 bases at V and 4 bases at J, with 13 bases in the middle. The CDR3 has 14 residues.

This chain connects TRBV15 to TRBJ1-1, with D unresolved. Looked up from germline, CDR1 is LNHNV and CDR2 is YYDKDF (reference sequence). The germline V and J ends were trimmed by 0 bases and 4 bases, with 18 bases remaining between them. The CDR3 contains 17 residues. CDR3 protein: CATSRDRDVLWGTEAFF. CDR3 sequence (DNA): TGTGCCACCAGCAGAGACAGAGACGTCCTCTGGGGCACTGAAGCTTTCTTT.

The CDR3 DNA reads TGTGCCAGCAGTTCGGACAGGTTCTATGGCTACACCTTC. Translating it yields CASSSDRFYGYTF. The J gene is TRBJ1-2, the V gene TRBV5-6, with 7 bases matching TRBD1. Losses at the gene ends were 5 bases for V and 4 bases for J; bases not matched to a gene: 5. This CDR3 contains 13 residues. CDR1 and CDR2 from the germline V gene are SGHDT and YYEEEE.

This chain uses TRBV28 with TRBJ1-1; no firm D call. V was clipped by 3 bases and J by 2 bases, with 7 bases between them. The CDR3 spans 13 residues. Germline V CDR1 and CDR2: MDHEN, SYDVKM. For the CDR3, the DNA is TGTGCCAGCAGTTTGTCTACAAACACTGAAGCTTTCTTT. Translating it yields CASSLSTNTEAFF.

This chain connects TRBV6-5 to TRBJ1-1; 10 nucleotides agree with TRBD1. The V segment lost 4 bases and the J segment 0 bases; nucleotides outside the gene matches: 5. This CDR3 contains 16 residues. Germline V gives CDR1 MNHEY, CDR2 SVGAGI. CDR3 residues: CASSSGTGVLNTEAFF. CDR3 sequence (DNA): TGTGCCAGCAGTTCTGGGACAGGGGTTTTGAACACTGAAGCTTTCTTT.

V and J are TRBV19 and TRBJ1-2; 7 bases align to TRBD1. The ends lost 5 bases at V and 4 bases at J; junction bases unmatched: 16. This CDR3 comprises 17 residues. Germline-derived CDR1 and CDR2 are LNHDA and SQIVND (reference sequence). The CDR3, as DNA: TGTGCCAGTAGTCCCGCTCACCTCACGACAGGGCCCTATGGCTACACCTTC. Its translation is CASSPAHLTTGPYGYTF.

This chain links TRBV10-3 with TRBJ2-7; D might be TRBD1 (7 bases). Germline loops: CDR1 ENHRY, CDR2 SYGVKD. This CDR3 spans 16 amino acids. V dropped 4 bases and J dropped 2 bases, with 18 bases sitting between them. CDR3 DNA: TGTGCCATCAGTGGATGGGAGGACAGGAACCCCTACGAGCAGTACTTC. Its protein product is CAISGWEDRNPYEQYF.

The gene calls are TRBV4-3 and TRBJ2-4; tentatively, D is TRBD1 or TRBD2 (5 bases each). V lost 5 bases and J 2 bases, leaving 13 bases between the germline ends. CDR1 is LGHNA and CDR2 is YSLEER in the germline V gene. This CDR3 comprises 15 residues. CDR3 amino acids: CASSVTGDPKNIQYF. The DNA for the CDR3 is TGCGCCAGCAGCGTCACCGGGGACCCCAAAAACATTCAGTACTTC.

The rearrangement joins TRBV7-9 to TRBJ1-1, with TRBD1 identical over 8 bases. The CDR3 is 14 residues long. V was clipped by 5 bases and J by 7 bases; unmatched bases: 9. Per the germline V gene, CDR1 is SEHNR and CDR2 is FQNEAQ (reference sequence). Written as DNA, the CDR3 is TGTGCCAGCAGCCTTCAGGGGGCGCAGATTGAAGCTTTCTTT. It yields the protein CASSLQGAQIEAFF.

The DNA for the CDR3 is TGTGCCAGCAGCTCCCAAGGAGGGGCCTTCTATGGCTACACCTTC. Its translation: CASSSQGGAFYGYTF. This rearrangement joins TRBV9 to TRBJ1-2, with D tentatively TRBD1 (5 bases). The CDR3 has 15 amino acids. CDR1 is SGDLS and CDR2 is YYNGEE in the germline V gene. V was cut by 4 bases and J by 4 bases, with 17 bases left in between.

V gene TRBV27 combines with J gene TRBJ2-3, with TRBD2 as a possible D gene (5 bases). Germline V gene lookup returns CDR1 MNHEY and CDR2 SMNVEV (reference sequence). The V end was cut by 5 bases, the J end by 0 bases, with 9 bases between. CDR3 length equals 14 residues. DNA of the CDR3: TGTGCCAGCAGTGGAGGAGTGAGCACAGATACGCAGTATTTT. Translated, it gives CASSGGVSTDTQYF.

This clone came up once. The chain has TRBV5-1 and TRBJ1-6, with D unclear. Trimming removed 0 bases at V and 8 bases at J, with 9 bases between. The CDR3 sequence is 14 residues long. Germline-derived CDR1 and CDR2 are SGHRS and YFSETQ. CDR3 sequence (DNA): TGCGCCAGCAGCTTGGACGGGGAGGATTCACCCCTCCACTTT. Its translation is CASSLDGEDSPLHF.

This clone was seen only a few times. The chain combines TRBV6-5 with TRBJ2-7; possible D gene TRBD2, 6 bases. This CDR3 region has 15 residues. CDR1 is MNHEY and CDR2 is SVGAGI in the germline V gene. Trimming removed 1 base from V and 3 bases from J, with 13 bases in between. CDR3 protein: CASSYWGDSHYEQYF. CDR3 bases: TGTGCCAGCAGTTACTGGGGGGACTCTCACTACGAGCAGTACTTC.

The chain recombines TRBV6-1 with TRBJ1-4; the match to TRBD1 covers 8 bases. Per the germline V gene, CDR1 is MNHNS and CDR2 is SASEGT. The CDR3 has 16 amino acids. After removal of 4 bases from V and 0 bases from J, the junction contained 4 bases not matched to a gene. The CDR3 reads CASSGTGYATNEKLFF. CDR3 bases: TGTGCCAGCAGTGGGACAGGGTATGCAACTAATGAAAAACTGTTTTTT.

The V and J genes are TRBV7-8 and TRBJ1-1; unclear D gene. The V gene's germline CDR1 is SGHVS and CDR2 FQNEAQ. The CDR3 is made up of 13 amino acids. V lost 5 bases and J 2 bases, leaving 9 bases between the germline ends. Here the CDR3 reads CASSPTANTEAFF. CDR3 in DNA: TGTGCCAGCAGCCCTACAGCCAACACTGAAGCTTTCTTT.

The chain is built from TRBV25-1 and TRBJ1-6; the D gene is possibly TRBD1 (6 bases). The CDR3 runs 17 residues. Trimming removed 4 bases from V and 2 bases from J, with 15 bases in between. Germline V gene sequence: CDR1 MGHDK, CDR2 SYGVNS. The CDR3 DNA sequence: TGTGCCAGCAGTGGTTTAGCAGGGGACCCCTATAATTCACCCCTCCACTTT. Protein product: CASSGLAGDPYNSPLHF.

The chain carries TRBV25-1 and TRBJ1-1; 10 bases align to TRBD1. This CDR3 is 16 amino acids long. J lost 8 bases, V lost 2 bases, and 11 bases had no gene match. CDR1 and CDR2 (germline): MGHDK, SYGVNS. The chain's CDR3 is CASSEHGTGAEGEAFF. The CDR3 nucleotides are TGTGCCAGCAGTGAACACGGGACAGGGGCGGAAGGGGAAGCTTTCTTT. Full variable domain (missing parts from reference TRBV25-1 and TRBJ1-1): EADIYQTPRYLVIGTGKKITLECSQTMGHDKMYWYQQDPGMELHLIHYSYGVNSTEKGDLSSESTVSRIRTEHFPLTLESARPSHTSQYLCASSEHGTGAEGEAFFGQGTRLTVV.

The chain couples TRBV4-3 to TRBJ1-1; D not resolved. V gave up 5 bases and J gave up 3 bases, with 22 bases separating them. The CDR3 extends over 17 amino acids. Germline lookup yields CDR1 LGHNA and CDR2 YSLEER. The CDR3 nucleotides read TGCGCCAGCAGCTCGAGGGAGGGAGGCCGAGAGGACACTGAAGCTTTCTTT. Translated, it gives CASSSREGGREDTEAFF.

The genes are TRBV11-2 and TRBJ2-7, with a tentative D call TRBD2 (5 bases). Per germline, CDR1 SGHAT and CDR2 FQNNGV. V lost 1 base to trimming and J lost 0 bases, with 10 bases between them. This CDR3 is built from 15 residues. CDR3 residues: CASSLVRGGSYEQYF. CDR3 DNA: TGTGCCAGCAGCTTAGTCCGGGGTGGCTCCTACGAGCAGTACTTC. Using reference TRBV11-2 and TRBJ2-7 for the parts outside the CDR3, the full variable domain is EAGVAQSPRYKIIEKRQSVAFWCNPISGHATLYWYQQILGQGPKLLIQFQNNGVVDDSQLPKDRFSAERLKGVDSTLKIQPAKLEDSAVYLCASSLVRGGSYEQYFGPGTRLTVT.

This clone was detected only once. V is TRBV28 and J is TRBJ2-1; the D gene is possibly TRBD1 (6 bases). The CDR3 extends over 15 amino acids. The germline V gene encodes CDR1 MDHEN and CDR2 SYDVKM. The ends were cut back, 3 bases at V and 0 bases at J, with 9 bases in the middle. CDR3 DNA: TGTGCCAGCAGTTTCGGACAGAGCTCCTACAATGAGCAGTTCTTC. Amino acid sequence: CASSFGQSSYNEQFF. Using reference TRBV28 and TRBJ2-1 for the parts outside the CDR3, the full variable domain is DVKVTQSSRYLVKRTGEKVFLECVQDMDHENMFWYRQDPGLGLRLIYFSYDVKMKEKGDIPEGYSVSREKKERFSLILESASTNQTSMYLCASSFGQSSYNEQFFGPGTRLTVL.

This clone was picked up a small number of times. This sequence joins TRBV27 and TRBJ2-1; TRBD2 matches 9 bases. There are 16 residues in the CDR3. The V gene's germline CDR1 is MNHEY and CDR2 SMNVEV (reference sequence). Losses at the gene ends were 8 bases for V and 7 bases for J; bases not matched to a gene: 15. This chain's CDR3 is CASGVGLAGEENEQFF. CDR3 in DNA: TGTGCCAGCGGGGTCGGGTTAGCGGGGGAAGAGAATGAGCAGTTCTTC.

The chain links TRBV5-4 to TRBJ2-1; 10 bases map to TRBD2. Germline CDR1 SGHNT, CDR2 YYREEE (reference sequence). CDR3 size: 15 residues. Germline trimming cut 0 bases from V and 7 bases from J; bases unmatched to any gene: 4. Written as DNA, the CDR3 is TGTGCCAGCAGCTTGGGCGCTAGCGGGGGAAATGAGCAGTTCTTC. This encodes CASSLGASGGNEQFF.

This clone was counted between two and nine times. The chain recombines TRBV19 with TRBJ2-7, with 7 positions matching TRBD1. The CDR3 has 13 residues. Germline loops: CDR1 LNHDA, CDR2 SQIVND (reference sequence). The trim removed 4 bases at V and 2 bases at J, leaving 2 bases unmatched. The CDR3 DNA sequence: TGTGCCAGTAGTAGAACAGGGGCCTACGAGCAGTACTTC. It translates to CASSRTGAYEQYF.

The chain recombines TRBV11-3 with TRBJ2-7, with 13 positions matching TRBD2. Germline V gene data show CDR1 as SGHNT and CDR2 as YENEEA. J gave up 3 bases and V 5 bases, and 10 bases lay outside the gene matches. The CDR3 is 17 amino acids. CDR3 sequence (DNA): TGTGCCAGCAGCACTACTAGCGGGGGGGCCCCCGACTACGAGCAGTACTTC. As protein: CASSTTSGGAPDYEQYF.

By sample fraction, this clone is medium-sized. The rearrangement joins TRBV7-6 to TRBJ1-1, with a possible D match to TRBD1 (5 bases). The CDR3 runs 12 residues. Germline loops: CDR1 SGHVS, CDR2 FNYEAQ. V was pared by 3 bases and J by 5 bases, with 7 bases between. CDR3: CASSFPGTEAFF. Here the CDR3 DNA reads TGTGCCAGCAGCTTCCCAGGGACTGAAGCTTTCTTT.

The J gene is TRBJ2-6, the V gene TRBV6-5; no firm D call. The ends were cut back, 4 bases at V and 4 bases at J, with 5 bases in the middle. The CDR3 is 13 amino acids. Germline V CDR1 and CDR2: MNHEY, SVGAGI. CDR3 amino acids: CASSLGGANVLTF. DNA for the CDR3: TGTGCCAGCAGTTTGGGGGGGGCCAACGTCCTGACTTTC.

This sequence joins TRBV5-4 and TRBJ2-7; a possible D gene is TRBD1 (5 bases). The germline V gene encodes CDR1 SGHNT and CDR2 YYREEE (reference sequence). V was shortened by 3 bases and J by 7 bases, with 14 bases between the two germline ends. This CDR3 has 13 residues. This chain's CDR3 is CASSSDTYYEQYF. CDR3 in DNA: TGTGCCAGCAGCTCGGACACGTACTATGAGCAGTACTTC.

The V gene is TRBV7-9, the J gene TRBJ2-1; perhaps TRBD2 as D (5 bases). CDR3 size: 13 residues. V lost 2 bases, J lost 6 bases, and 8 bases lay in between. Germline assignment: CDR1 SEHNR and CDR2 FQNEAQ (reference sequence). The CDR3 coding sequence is TGTGCCAGCAGCTTACCTACTAGCAATGAGCAGTTCTTC. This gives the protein CASSLPTSNEQFF.